One sample yielded the 21 T cell receptor beta chains listed below, sequenced in a study of long-term antiretroviral therapy in people with HIV (dated by TCRdb to between 2021 and 2024). Sequencing of the TRB variable region was done with the immunoSEQ hsTCRB v3.0 assay at survey level resolution. Not all clones reach the TCRdb copy of this immuneACCESS table, which keeps in-frame sequences only. Checked studies attribute under half of the gap to unresolved V genes and leave the rest unexplained. The table for this sample lists 17,000 or so clones; 79% of them were counted only once. Clones ranked in the top ten supply less than 10% of the sample. The sample in question was unsorted PBMCs, obtained at the start of antiretroviral therapy. These receptors all stem from a man aged 30 to 45 with HIV.

The chain recombines TRBV7-2 with TRBJ1-5; TRBD1 matches 9 bases. V gave up 3 bases and J gave up 2 bases; unmatched junction bases: 2. The germline V gene encodes CDR1 SGHTA and CDR2 FQGNSA. The CDR3 extends over 15 amino acids. As DNA, the CDR3 is TGTGCCAGCAGCTTTCGGACAGGGGGCAATCAGCCCCAGCATTTT. It is translated as CASSFRTGGNQPQHF. The whole variable domain, remainder taken from reference TRBV7-2 and TRBJ1-5, is GAGVSQSPSNKVTEKGKDVELRCDPISGHTALYWYRQSLGQGLEFLIYFQGNSAPDKSGLPSDRFSAERTGGSVSTLTIQRTQQEDSAVYLCASSFRTGGNQPQHFGDGTRLSIL.

The J gene is TRBJ2-6, the V gene TRBV7-9; no clear D. Trimming removed 8 bases at V and 0 bases at J, with 17 bases between. The CDR3 runs to 17 residues. The germline gives CDR1 SEHNR, CDR2 FQNEAQ (reference sequence). Written as DNA, the CDR3 is TGTGCCAGCGGTCCAGCCCAATCAGTCTCTGGGGCCAACGTCCTGACTTTC. Translation: CASGPAQSVSGANVLTF.

V gene TRBV10-1 combines with J gene TRBJ2-3; D possibly corresponds to TRBD2 (7 bases). The CDR3 is 17 amino acids. Germline assignment: CDR1 WNHNN and CDR2 SYGVQD (reference sequence). V lost 4 bases and J 2 bases, leaving 19 bases between the germline ends. The CDR3 coding sequence is TGCGCCAGCAGTGTCCCGGGGGAGGGGGTAATCACAGATACGCAGTATTTT. Translating gives CASSVPGEGVITDTQYF.

The J gene is TRBJ1-3, the V gene TRBV6-5, with 7 bases aligning to TRBD1. The germline gives CDR1 MNHEY, CDR2 SVGAGI. Losses at the gene ends were 2 bases for V and 0 bases for J; bases not matched to a gene: 1. CDR3 length equals 15 residues. CDR3 region: CASSYGTASGNTIYF. CDR3 bases: TGTGCCAGCAGTTACGGGACAGCCTCTGGAAACACCATATATTTT.

The table lists this clone with a count of one. J is TRBJ2-5 and V is TRBV2, with D unresolved. Germline-derived CDR1 and CDR2 are SNHLY and FYNNEI. Trimming left V 3 bases short and J 0 bases short, with 11 bases between. The CDR3 runs to 15 residues. The CDR3 here is CASSDAGSYQETQYF. CDR3 DNA: TGTGCCAGCAGTGACGCCGGCAGTTACCAAGAGACCCAGTACTTC.

As for this clone: This likely stems from a read error, as it lies one base from a far larger clone. This chain connects TRBV5-1 to TRBJ2-7, with 8 bases fitting TRBD1. V lost 0 bases and J lost 6; bases outside the gene matches: 5. This CDR3 region has 14 residues. CDR1 is SGHRS and CDR2 is YFSETQ in the germline V gene. The CDR3 protein is CASSLDNRGSEQYF. CDR3 DNA: TGCGCCAGCAGCTTGGACAACAGGGGGTCCGAGCAGTACTTC.

CDR3 sequence: CASTLGAGGLETQYF. As DNA, the CDR3 is TGTGCCAGCACCCTAGGGGCAGGGGGCTTAGAGACCCAGTACTTC. The J gene is TRBJ2-5, the V gene TRBV2; 8 bases map to TRBD1. This CDR3 region has 15 residues. V shed 7 bases and J 4 bases; nucleotides not matched to a gene: 11. Germline V gene sequence: CDR1 SNHLY, CDR2 FYNNEI.

The V call is TRBV5-4, the J call TRBJ2-1; no definite D call. CDR1 SGHNT and CDR2 YYREEE come from the germline V gene (reference sequence). This CDR3 has 16 residues. V dropped 2 bases and J dropped 0 bases, with 12 bases sitting between them. The CDR3 spells CASSLELLSSYNEQFF. CDR3 bases: TGTGCCAGCAGCTTAGAACTCCTCAGCTCCTACAATGAGCAGTTCTTC.

This rearrangement joins TRBV5-4 to TRBJ2-3, with D possibly being TRBD2 (5 bases). From germline, CDR1 is SGHNT and CDR2 YYREEE (reference sequence). The CDR3 has 14 residues. Trimming stripped 4 bases from V and 6 bases from J, with 15 bases between. CDR3 in DNA: TGTGCCAGCAGCCAAGGGTCCGGGGAGGATACGCAGTATTTT. It specifies CASSQGSGEDTQYF.

The rearrangement links TRBV28 to TRBJ2-7; possible D gene TRBD2, 5 bases. The CDR3 is 15 residues long. Germline CDR1 and CDR2: MDHEN and SYDVKM. With 5 bases removed from V and 2 bases from J, the gap between germline ends came to 16 bases. This CDR3 reads CASSVPPDLTYEQYF. The DNA of the CDR3 is TGTGCCAGCAGTGTCCCCCCGGACTTGACCTACGAGCAGTACTTC.

The V gene is TRBV14, the J gene TRBJ1-5; D uncertain. In germline, CDR1 is SGHDN, CDR2 FVKESK. The CDR3 is 15 amino acids. The ends were cut back, 1 base at V and 5 bases at J, with 12 bases in the middle. CDR3 DNA sequence: TGTGCCAGCAGCCAAGTACCGGGGTGGCATCAGCCCCAGCATTTT. It yields the protein CASSQVPGWHQPQHF.

The genes are TRBV4-3 and TRBJ2-7; D is possibly TRBD1 (5 bases). Trimming removed 1 base from V and 3 bases from J, with 13 bases in between. CDR3 size: 15 residues. Looked up from germline, CDR1 is LGHNA and CDR2 is YSLEER. Here the CDR3 DNA reads TGCGCCAGCAGCCAAGCCCAGGGTGGGGACTACGAGCAGTACTTC. Protein: CASSQAQGGDYEQYF.

This clone was recorded a few times. This chain uses TRBV11-1 with TRBJ2-7, with 9 bases matching TRBD2. CDR1 SGHAT and CDR2 FQDESV come from the germline V gene (reference sequence). The junction had 4 bases not matched to a gene; V was cut back by 4 bases and J by 0 bases. The CDR3 runs to 15 residues. Here the CDR3 DNA reads TGTGCCAGCAGCTGGTCTAGCGGGACCTCCTACGAGCAGTACTTC. It is translated as CASSWSSGTSYEQYF. The full variable domain, completed using reference TRBV11-1 and TRBJ2-7, is EAEVAQSPRYKITEKSQAVAFWCDPISGHATLYWYRQILGQGPELLVQFQDESVVDDSQLPKDRFSAERLKGVDSTLKIQPAELGDSAMYLCASSWSSGTSYEQYFGPGTRLTVT.

V usage is TRBV28 and J usage is TRBJ2-2; 8 bases agree with TRBD1. V was clipped by 4 bases and J by 6 bases; unmatched bases: 10. Germline V gene data show CDR1 as MDHEN and CDR2 as SYDVKM. The length of the CDR3 is 16 residues. The CDR3 nucleotides read TGTGCCAGCAGTTCCGCCCTCCTACAGGGGGCCGGGGAGCTGTTTTTT. Translation gives CASSSALLQGAGELFF.

CDR3 in amino acids: CAWSSDSNTEAFF. DNA of the CDR3: TGTGCCTGGAGCTCAGACAGTAACACTGAAGCTTTCTTT. The gene calls are TRBV30 and TRBJ1-1; D possibly corresponds to TRBD1 (5 bases). The V and J ends lost 3 bases and 2 bases respectively, with 10 bases between them. CDR3 length equals 13 residues. The germline V gene has CDR1 GTSNPN and CDR2 SVGIG (reference sequence).

The chain has TRBV5-4 and TRBJ2-7, with 11 bases that match TRBD1. The CDR3 extends over 15 amino acids. Germline V gene data show CDR1 as SGHNT and CDR2 as YYREEE (reference sequence). Trimming removed 2 bases from V and 5 bases from J; junction bases left unmatched: 6. The CDR3 sequence is CASSFAGQGANEQYF. CDR3 nucleotide sequence: TGTGCCAGCAGCTTTGCAGGACAGGGGGCGAACGAGCAGTACTTC.

The genes are TRBV19 and TRBJ2-1; no reliable D call. Germline-derived CDR1 and CDR2 are LNHDA and SQIVND (reference sequence). The germline V and J ends were trimmed by 4 bases and 6 bases, with 13 bases remaining between them. The CDR3 extends over 14 amino acids. CDR3 in amino acids: CASSKGIRSNEQFF. The CDR3 bases are TGTGCCAGTAGTAAAGGGATTCGGAGCAATGAGCAGTTCTTC.

The chain has TRBV27 and TRBJ2-1; D is unresolved. The germline gives CDR1 MNHEY, CDR2 SMNVEV (reference sequence). This CDR3 spans 15 amino acids. Trimming cost V 2 bases and J 4 bases, with 12 bases left between them. CDR3 in amino acids: CASSLGGVKYNEQFF. The CDR3 bases are TGTGCCAGCAGTTTAGGCGGAGTCAAATACAATGAGCAGTTCTTC.

The chain has TRBV28 and TRBJ2-7, with 10 bases lining up with TRBD2. The CDR3 is 13 residues long. After removal of 8 bases from V and 5 bases from J, the junction contained 6 bases not matched to a gene. Germline lookup yields CDR1 MDHEN and CDR2 SYDVKM. The DNA of the CDR3 is TGTGCCAGCTCTAGCGGGAGAGGCCACGAGCAGTACTTC. Protein product: CASSSGRGHEQYF.

V gene TRBV29-1 combines with J gene TRBJ2-7; D is perhaps TRBD1 (5 bases). Germline CDR1 SQVTM, CDR2 ANQGSEA. This CDR3 region has 11 residues. Trimming cost V 7 bases and J 2 bases, with 9 bases left between them. The DNA of the CDR3 is TGCAGCGCTTGGGGCACCTACGAGCAGTACTTC. Protein product: CSAWGTYEQYF.

This rearrangement joins TRBV11-1 to TRBJ1-2, with a weak D call TRBD1 (5 bases). V dropped 5 bases and J dropped 0 bases, with 16 bases sitting between them. This CDR3 comprises 16 residues. The germline V gene has CDR1 SGHAT and CDR2 FQDESV (reference sequence). DNA for the CDR3: TGTGCCAGCAGCGCGGGGCTACGGGCTTCTAACTATGGCTACACCTTC. Protein: CASSAGLRASNYGYTF.